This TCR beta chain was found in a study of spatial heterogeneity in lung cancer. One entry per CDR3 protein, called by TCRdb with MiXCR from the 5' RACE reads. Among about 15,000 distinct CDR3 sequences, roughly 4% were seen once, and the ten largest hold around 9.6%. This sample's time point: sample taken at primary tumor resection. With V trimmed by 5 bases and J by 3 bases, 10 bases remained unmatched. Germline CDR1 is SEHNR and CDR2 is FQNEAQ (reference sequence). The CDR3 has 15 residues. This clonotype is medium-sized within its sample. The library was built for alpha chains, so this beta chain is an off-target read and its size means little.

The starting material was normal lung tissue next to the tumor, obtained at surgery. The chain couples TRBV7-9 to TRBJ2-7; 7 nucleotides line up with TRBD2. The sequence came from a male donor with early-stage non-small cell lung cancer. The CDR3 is CASSRGSGNLYEQYF. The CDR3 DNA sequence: TGTGCCAGCAGCCGGGGGAGCGGGAACCTCTACGAGCAGTACTTC. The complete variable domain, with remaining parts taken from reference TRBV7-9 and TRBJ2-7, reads DTGVSQNPRHKITKRGQNVTFRCDPISEHNRLYWYRQTLGQGPEFLTYFQNEAQLEKSRLLSDRFSAERPKGSFSTLEIQRTEQGDSAMYLCASSRGSGNLYEQYFGPGTRLTVT.